The sample holds a few counts of the clone carrying this T cell receptor (beta chain). The record originates from a study of sequential checkpoint blockade in melanoma. V gave up 0 bases and J gave up 0 bases, with 12 bases separating them. Looked up from germline, CDR1 is MDHEN and CDR2 is SYDVKM. CDR3 length equals 16 residues. Using immunoSEQ multiplex PCR, the repertoire was profiled, and TCRdb retains in-frame clones only, with some absent. The sample has some 6,000 clones, roughly 53% seen once. The treatment here: randomized to nivolumab then ipilimumab (arm A) or the reverse (arm B). The material sequenced was CD8+ T cells sorted from blood (inferred from file names), taken from a patient given nivolumab and ipilimumab in sequence. This chain joins TRBV28 and TRBJ2-7; D is possibly TRBD1 (6 bases). The sequence derives from a human donor with melanoma. The DNA of the CDR3 is TGTGCCAGCAGTTTATGGGTAGGGGGTACCTCCTACGAGCAGTACTTC. It specifies CASSLWVGGTSYEQYF.